This T cell receptor (beta chain) was sequenced in a study of T-cell reconstitution after alpha-beta-depleted transplantation in children. This clonotype turned up a few times. The V gene lost 2 bases and the J gene lost 6 bases, with 13 bases spanning the gap. The CDR3 extends over 14 amino acids. Unique molecular identifiers featured in how the TCRbeta library was prepared. TCRdb processed the PCR reads anew with MiXCR; each CDR3 protein has one entry. The table includes more than 200,000 distinct CDR3 sequences, more than 15% detected once. The receptor's source is a male patient between 2 and 9 years old who had a stem cell transplant for acute lymphoblastic leukemia, so the T cells may come from the graft donor. The sample consisted of PBMCs, mostly from graft donor cells, taken 360 days after TCRalphabeta/CD19-depleted stem cell transplant. The V and J genes are TRBV12-3 or TRBV12-4 and TRBJ2-5; D possibly uses TRBD1 or TRBD2 (6 bases each). The CDR3 sequence is CASSLQGRWKTQYF. CDR3 nucleotide sequence: TGTGCCAGCAGTTTACAGGGGAGGTGGAAGACCCAGTACTTC.